This record covers a single T cell receptor (beta chain). In the authors' methods: Researchers report that nucleated cell counts were estimated from reference gene primer amplification. Using immunoSEQ multiplex PCR, the repertoire was profiled, and TCRdb retains in-frame clones only, with some absent. That table supplies the V and J calls and clone size; D and trimming were determined from the DNA. The table shows fewer than 300,000 clones, with around nine tenths occurring only once. This sample stems from a study of blood T cell repertoires in COVID-19. Categorization into cohorts depended on clinical history that participants reported. The study counted Cohort 3 donors as recovered given two negative PCRs, clearance, or symptom resolution. The length of the CDR3 is 18 residues. With 0 bases clipped from V and 4 bases from J, the junction kept 10 bases outside the gene matches. Germline CDR1 and CDR2: SGHRS and YFSETQ.

The rearrangement joins TRBV5-1 to TRBJ2-1; TRBD1 aligns across 10 bases. The sample comprised PBMCs or T cells enriched from blood (not recorded which). The clonotype originates from a woman aged 30 to 39 who had recovered from COVID-19. The CDR3 bases are TGCGCCAGCAGCTTGGCCCCTGGGACAGGGGTATCTTACAATGAGCAGTTCTTC. It specifies CASSLAPGTGVSYNEQFF.